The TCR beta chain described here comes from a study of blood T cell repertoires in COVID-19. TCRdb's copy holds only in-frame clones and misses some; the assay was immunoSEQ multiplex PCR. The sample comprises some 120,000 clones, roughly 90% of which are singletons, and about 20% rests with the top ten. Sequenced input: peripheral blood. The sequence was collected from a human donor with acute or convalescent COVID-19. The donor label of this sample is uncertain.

The CDR3 loop is CASSLVQGRDGYTF. For the CDR3, the DNA is TGTGCCAGCAGCTTGGTCCAGGGTAGGGATGGCTACACCTTC. The V gene is TRBV5-4, the J gene TRBJ1-2; maybe TRBD1 (5 bases). Deletions cut 0 bases from V and 6 bases from J, with 12 bases between. In germline, CDR1 is SGHNT, CDR2 YYREEE (reference sequence). The CDR3 runs to 14 residues.